Listed here is a single T cell receptor beta chain. The target of this receptor is not known. The record has no base qualities; no much larger clone is one base away. In total, approximately 690 healthy bone marrow donors made up the cohort. At the time of sampling, all cohort members were nominally healthy, though unrecorded immune exposures were likely present. The donor tested CMV seronegative and was one of the 352 seronegative cohort members. A peripheral blood sample was provided by each donor, and peripheral blood mononuclear cells were used for TCR beta sequencing. Genomic DNA extraction from the blood cell samples was performed with the Qiagen DNeasy Blood Extraction Kit. The library was produced with the immunoSEQ multiplex PCR assay. The multiplex PCR relied on a mix of 60 forward primers for TCR Vbeta segments and 13 reverse primers for TCR Jbeta segments. The CDR3 region of rearranged TCR beta genes was amplified from genomic DNA by a multiplex PCR assay. The Illumina HiSeq System was used to sequence the amplified TCR beta libraries as 87-base-pair reads. As for how the authors treated the data: Across the 670 or so repertoires, a later analysis counted approximately 83 million unique TCR beta chains, approximately 12 million of which were shared by at least two donors. To remove PCR and sequencing errors, raw reads were error-corrected and collapsed into unique sequences using a nearest-neighbor algorithm that merged closely related sequences. CDR3 sequences were aligned to IMGT reference sequences to assign V, D and J gene segments. For a sequence to be retained, a match of at least six nucleotides to both a V gene segment and a J gene segment was required. A rearrangement was called productive if the CDR3 had no stop codons and remained in frame with V and J, and every other rearrangement was called non-productive. CDR3 was defined by IMGT convention, running from the second conserved V-encoded cysteine to the conserved J-encoded phenylalanine. In an earlier analysis of 500 to 650 of the donors, sequences lacking an unambiguous match to a single V gene segment were excluded. In an earlier analysis of approximately 560 of the donors, a V segment was called functional when productive rearrangements were above 56.7%, and segregating when the standard deviation between donors exceeded 5%. A statistical classification framework was built to diagnose cytomegalovirus status from the catalog of TCR beta chain sequences. In a later analysis, V and J genes were assigned by comparing TCR nucleotide sequences against IMGT/GENE-DB human TR gene sequences. Using the TCRdist pipeline, a later analysis assigned CDR3 sequences along with most-parsimonious VDJ recombination scenarios. In a later analysis, each TCR beta chain was defined by its CDR3 amino acid sequence together with its V-gene family, and reads without a unique V-gene family were excluded. As a way to deal with suspected cross-contamination and a sequencing artifact, a later analysis dropped 592 nucleotide sequences that were highly shared and had low generation probability. In a later analysis, a clonal expansion index for each public chain was calculated from normalized within-repertoire ranks of inferred template counts. In a later analysis, generation probabilities were computed using a VDJ recombination model fitted to out-of-frame rearrangements, and the results were checked against IGoR. In a later analysis, hypergeometric tests were used to score TCR-TCR, TCR-HLA and TCR-CMV co-occurrence, with a repertoire-size bias correction applied to TCR pairs. In a later analysis, false discovery rates were estimated by permuting HLA or CMV assignments 20 times. In a later analysis, co-occurring TCRs were grouped using DBSCAN, and TCRdist sequence similarity was added for clustering within HLA-allele-positive subsets. Co-occurrence clustering excluded repertoires with fewer than 30,000 or more than 120,000 public chains, plus five with anomalous nucleotide sharing. The table was pulled from immuneACCESS by TCRdb, which kept in-frame rearrangements only. Such tables lose some clones; where checked, under half of the loss comes from unresolved V genes, and the rest has no known cause. The D gene and trimming were derived from the DNA, and the V and J assignments and clone size from that table. The sample includes 150,000 to 200,000 clones, with about three quarters observed a single time. 3% to 3.5% of the sample belongs to the ten largest clones.

The data were taken from a study of cytomegalovirus exposure and HLA in healthy donors (dated by TCRdb to about 2017). Notes on the research overall: An earlier analysis of around 600 of the donors reported approximately 270 Gb of sequence data and roughly 100 million unique TCR beta sequences from approximately 180 million T cells. Using immunosequencing, the study profiled T cell repertoires from fewer than 700 subjects and related those repertoires to cytomegalovirus serostatus. A separate validation cohort of 90 to 150 different subjects was used in addition to the 666-subject first cohort. The genetic ancestry cluster associated with self-reported Caucasian donors included about 81% of the roughly 360 genotyped donors. Class I and class II HLA loci were covered by the typing at four-digit resolution. A later genetic analysis took genome-wide SNP genotypes for about 55% of the roughly 700 donors and used that subset as a discovery cohort. To predict cytomegalovirus infection status, the study brought together high-throughput TCR immunosequencing, statistical association of individual TCRs with disease status, and machine learning. Every repertoire in the discovery cohort had been generated on one and the same sequencing platform. To decide whether each TCR beta V gene segment behaved as functional or pseudogenic, an earlier analysis of some 540 of the donors relied on high-throughput TCR beta sequencing. Rather than using new phenotypic data, the later analysis identified candidate immune exposures from TCR beta sequences and from how often those sequences occurred across donors. About 310 gigabases of sequencing data and tens of millions of unique TCR sequences were included in an early release covering about 700 HLA-typed donors. The study aimed to test whether cataloging public T cell receptors could reveal signatures of past pathogen exposure. Among 300 to 450 genotyped donors of the cohort, an average of approximately 240,000 unique TCR beta nucleotide sequences were sequenced per donor, 15% to 20% of them non-productive. Donor age, sex, ethnicity and CMV serostatus were compiled together with the repertoire data. The number of donors typed differed by locus, with about 629-630 for A, B, C, DRB1 and DQB1, over 500 for DQA1, 606 for DPA1, and about 450 for DPB1. Roughly 5 DR-DQ haplotypes were handled as single units for association and clustering, since linkage in the cohort was strong. A later analysis re-analyzed previously published TCR beta repertoires from roughly 630 donors and added high-resolution HLA genotyping to study TCR occurrence patterns. On the study overall, not on this receptor specifically: Broadly in line with IMGT annotations, most TCR beta V segments showed up in productive rearrangements about 90% or about 30% of the time in an earlier analysis of some 590 of the donors. According to a later analysis, parvovirus B19, influenza, CMV and Epstein-Barr virus appeared linked to several top co-occurrence clusters. In a later analysis, TCR association rates were found to vary across HLA loci, with the most associated TCRs seen for DRB1 alleles and the fewest for HLA-C alleles. According to a later analysis, most CMV-associated TCR beta chains appeared to be HLA-restricted, and the HLA associations seemed to be driven largely by CMV exposure. The study listed 150 to 200 TCR beta chains as associated with cytomegalovirus. Only TCR beta chains were sequenced in this cohort, and the absence of alpha or paired-chain data limited detectable features. Most TCR sequences were seen in very few donors, while some public TCRs were found in many individuals. Because some donors lacked HLA typing at each locus, the association tests relied only on the typed subset. A further reported finding was that TCR beta sequences accurately predicted the HLA-A and HLA-B alleles for most subjects in the first cohort. Some IMGT-functional V segments, including TRBV6-2 and TRBV6-3, could not be told apart with the 87-base-pair reads, so those segments were excluded. Presence/absence analyses assumed roughly uniform sequencing depth across donors, an assumption that may not hold. According to a later genetic analysis, donors in an Asian-associated ancestry cluster had fewer N-insertions in productive TCRs than the approximately 700-donor mean. The sequencing pipeline was judged likely to have produced a cluster of highly shared sequence variants as a technical artifact. The classifier was reported to diagnose cytomegalovirus status with high specificity and sensitivity in both the original cohort and the validation cohort. Correlated functional status among segregating V segments might reflect linkage disequilibrium, but an unknown experimental factor could not be ruled out. The only immune exposure information available for the cohort was CMV serostatus. Strong co-occurrence of HLA alleles, especially DR and DQ, made assigning TCR associations to individual alleles difficult. According to the authors, the approach could potentially be generalized to other disease states and immunological phenotypes. At a false discovery rate of 0.05, a later analysis linked about 16,000 TCR beta sequences to specific HLA alleles. In a later analysis, HLA-associated TCR beta chains showed more clonal expansion and lower generation probabilities than non-associated chains that were equally common. A few of the identified cytomegalovirus-associated TCR beta chains were confirmed in vitro to be specific for cytomegalovirus antigens. Because counts were too low, roughly 18 rarely observed V segments, including chromosome 9 orphons, were left out of the earlier analysis of over 550 of the donors. A later genetic analysis associated a missense DCLRE1C variant with V-gene and J-gene trimming of TCR beta chains, and an independent cohort replicated the association.

V is trimmed back by 3 bases and J by 7 bases, and the junction contains 9 bases that no gene match accounts for. The CDR3 runs 15 residues from the cysteine to the phenylalanine. Of the read, only the CDR3 DNA is kept; its 45 bases are in frame from base 1. CDR1 SGHTA and CDR2 FQGNSA were looked up in the germline V gene. Sequencing was done on a sample of PBMCs. This sequence was found in a female donor in good health and CMV-seronegative. The chain links TRBV7-2 with TRBJ2-7, with 10 bases in between that match TRBD2. The CDR3 here reads CASSFPLAGVNEQYF. The DNA sequence reads TGTGCCAGCAGCTTCCCCCTAGCGGGGGTGAATGAGCAGTACTTC.